This T cell receptor beta chain is drawn from a study of sequential checkpoint blockade in melanoma. For the study at large: Arm A got nivolumab then ipilimumab; arm B the reverse, 1:1. Maintenance nivolumab came after either treatment sequence.

Regarding treatment: randomized to nivolumab then ipilimumab (arm A) or the reverse (arm B). This CDR3 has 13 residues. The V and J ends lost 2 bases and 5 bases respectively, with 9 bases between them. Germline CDR1 reads MGHDK; CDR2 reads SYGVNS. The protocol was immunoSEQ multiplex PCR, while the TCRdb copy is restricted to in-frame clones and leaves out a portion. The sample consists of tens of thousands of clones, about 88% of them appearing once. The source is a human donor with melanoma. The chain couples TRBV25-1 to TRBJ1-2; no firm D call. Sequencing used CD8+ T cells sorted from blood (inferred from file names), obtained from a patient given nivolumab and ipilimumab in sequence. Written as DNA, the CDR3 is TGTGCCAGCAGTGAAGCTGTGGAGTATGGCTACACCTTC. This encodes CASSEAVEYGYTF.